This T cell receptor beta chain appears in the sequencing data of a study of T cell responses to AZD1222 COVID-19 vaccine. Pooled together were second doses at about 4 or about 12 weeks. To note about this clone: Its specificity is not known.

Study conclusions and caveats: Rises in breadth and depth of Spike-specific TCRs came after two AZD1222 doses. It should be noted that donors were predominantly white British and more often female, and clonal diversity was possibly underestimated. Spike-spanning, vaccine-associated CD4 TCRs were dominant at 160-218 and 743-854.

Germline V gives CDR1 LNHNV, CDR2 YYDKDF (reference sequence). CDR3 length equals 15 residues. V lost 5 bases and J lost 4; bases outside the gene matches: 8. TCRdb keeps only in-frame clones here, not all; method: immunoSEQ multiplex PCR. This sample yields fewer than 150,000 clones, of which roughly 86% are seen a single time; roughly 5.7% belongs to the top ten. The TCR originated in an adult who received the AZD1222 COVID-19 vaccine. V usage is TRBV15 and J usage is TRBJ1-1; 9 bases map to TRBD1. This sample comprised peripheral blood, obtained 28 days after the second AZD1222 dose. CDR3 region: CATSRRQGEGTEAFF. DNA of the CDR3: TGTGCCACCAGCCGGAGACAGGGGGAAGGCACTGAAGCTTTCTTT.